The clone carrying this T cell receptor (beta chain) was seen once. Clones were sequenced by immunoSEQ multiplex PCR, and TCRdb holds only the in-frame ones, with some missing. The table has about 3,000 clones, 85% to 95% seen once. V was cut by 3 bases and J by 4 bases, with 16 bases left in between. Germline V lookup: CDR1 MNHEY, CDR2 SMNVEV (reference sequence). The CDR3 totals 15 residues. The data derive from a study of control samples from healthy donors and cancer patients. The receptor was isolated from a man aged 65 to 85 with lung cancer. The V gene is TRBV27, the J gene TRBJ2-7; tentatively, D is TRBD1 (6 bases). Sequencing input: PBMCs. The DNA of the CDR3 is TGTGCCAGCAGTTTGCAGGGGACCCGCACTTACGAGCAGTACTTC. It yields the protein CASSLQGTRTYEQYF.